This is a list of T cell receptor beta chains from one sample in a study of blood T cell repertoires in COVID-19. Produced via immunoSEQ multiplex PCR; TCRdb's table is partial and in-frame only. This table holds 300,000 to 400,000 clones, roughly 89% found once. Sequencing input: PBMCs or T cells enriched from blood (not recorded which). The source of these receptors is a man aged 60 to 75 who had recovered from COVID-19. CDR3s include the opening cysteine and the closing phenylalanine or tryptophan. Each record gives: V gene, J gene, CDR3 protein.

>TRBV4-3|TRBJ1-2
CASSQDFTTGEIYGYTF
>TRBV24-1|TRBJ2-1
CATSDPGTRWVDEQFF
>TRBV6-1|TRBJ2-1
CASSEAHYRGEYNEQFF
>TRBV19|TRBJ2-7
CASRASGVGYEQYF
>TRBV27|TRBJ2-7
CASSSLTGIGQYF
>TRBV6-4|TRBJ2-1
CASSDDGTKSPTNEQFF
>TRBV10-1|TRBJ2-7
CASSTGTGLYEQYF
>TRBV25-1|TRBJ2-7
CASRTSGYEQYF
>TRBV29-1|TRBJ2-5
CSVEVAGGETQYF
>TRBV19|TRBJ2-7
CASYGGLAGYEQYF
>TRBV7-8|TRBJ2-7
CASSLQGQGVYEQYF
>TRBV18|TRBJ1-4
CASSPRSGRDEKLFF
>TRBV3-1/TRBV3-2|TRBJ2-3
CASSQVDRGSDTQYF
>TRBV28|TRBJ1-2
CASSSYRDRGSF
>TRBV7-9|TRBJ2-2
CASTPPGQGAGGELFF
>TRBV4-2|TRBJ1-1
CASSQTGVGTEAFF
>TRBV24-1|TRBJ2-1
CATSDYYGQVYEQFF
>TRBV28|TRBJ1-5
CASTWGGWPQHF
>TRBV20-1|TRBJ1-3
CSASWGLSGNTIYF
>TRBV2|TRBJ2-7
CASSATEPKPYEQYF
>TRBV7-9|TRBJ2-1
CASSPSGDRGRNEQFF
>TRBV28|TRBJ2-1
CASRPLPGGRASYNEQFF
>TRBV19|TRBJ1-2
CASSTRQELSYGYTF
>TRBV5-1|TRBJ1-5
CASSREGANQPQHF
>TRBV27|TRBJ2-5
CASGRPGLAGGGETQYF
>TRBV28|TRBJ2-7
CASSLKRVGLGYF
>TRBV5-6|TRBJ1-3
CASSPRTGSGNTIYF
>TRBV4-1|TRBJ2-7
CASSQELRGGTPYEQYF
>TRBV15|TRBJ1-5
CATSRIPEDQPQHF
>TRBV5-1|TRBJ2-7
CASSPVASTYEQYF
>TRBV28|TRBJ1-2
CASSLPLPGTRGYTF
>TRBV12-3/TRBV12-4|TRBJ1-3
CASRTEGNTIYF
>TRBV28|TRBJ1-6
CASRFSGGDNSPLHF
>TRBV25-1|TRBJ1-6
CASSVTIGAGPDSPLHF
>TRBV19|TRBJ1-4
CASSIRQGIGNEKLFF
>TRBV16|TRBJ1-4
CASSQFNLTGVEKLFF
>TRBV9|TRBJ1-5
CASSVGGGGNQPQHF
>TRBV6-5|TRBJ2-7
CASSYSRDRRNEQYF
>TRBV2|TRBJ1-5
CASSEGWGNLNQPQHF
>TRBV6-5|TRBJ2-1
CASTRPGQTYNEQFF
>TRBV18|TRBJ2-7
CASSPGTGAYEQYF
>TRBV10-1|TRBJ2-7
CASSDGVTGASGSPGEQYF
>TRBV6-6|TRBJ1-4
CASRGVATNEKLFF
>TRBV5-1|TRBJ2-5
CASSGGTSGGVPQETQYF
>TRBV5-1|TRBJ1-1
CASSSLGTGGVEAFF
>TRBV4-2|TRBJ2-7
CASSQGSSGYEQYF
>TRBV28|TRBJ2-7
CASSPPYRGSYEQYF
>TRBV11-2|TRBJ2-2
CASSPDRTDTGELFF
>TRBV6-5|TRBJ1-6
CASSTSLLNSPLHF
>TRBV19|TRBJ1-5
CASIRGDRGTLGNQPQHF
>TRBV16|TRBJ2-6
CASSQSPADSSGANVLTF
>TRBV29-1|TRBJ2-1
CSVDGTSGKYNEQFF
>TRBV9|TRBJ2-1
CASSVAAYYTREDEQFF
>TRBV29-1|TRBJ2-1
CSASGTGGRVDEQFF
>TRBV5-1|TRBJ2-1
CASSFATGLYNEQFF